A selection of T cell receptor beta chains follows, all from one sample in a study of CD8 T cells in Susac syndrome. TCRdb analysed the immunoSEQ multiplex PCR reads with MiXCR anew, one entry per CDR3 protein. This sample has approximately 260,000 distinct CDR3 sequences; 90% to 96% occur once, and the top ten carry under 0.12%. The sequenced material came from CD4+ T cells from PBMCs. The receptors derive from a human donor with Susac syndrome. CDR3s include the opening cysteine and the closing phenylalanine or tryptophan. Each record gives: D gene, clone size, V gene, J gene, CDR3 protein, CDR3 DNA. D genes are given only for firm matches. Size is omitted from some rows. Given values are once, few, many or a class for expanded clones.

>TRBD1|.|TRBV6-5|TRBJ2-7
CASRIDRGGYEQYF
TGTGCCAGCAGAATAGACAGGGGGGGCTACGAGCAGTACTTC
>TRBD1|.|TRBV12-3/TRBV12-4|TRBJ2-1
CASSPRTGPYNEQFF
TGTGCCAGCAGTCCTAGGACAGGGCCCTACAATGAGCAGTTCTTC
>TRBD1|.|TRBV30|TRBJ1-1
CALDRVEGTEAFF
TGTGCCTTGGACAGGGTTGAGGGCACTGAAGCTTTCTTT
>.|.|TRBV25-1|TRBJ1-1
CASRGRMNTEAFF
TGTGCCAGCCGCGGACGTATGAACACTGAAGCTTTCTTT
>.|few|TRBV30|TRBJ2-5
CAWSVQETQYF
TGTGCCTGGAGTGTTCAAGAGACCCAGTACTTC
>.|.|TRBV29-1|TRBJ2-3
CSVVRRRADTQYF
TGCAGCGTTGTCAGGAGGAGAGCAGATACGCAGTATTTT
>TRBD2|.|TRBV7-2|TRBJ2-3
CASSLAGLAGGPTDTQYF
TGTGCCAGCAGCTTAGCGGGACTAGCGGGAGGGCCCACAGATACGCAGTATTTT
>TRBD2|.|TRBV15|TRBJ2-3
CATSRGTSGRTDTQYF
TGTGCCACCAGCAGAGGCACTAGCGGGAGGACAGATACGCAGTATTTT
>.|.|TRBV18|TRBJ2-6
CASSPPIGIAGANVLTF
TGTGCCAGCTCACCACCGATAGGGATCGCTGGGGCCAACGTCCTGACTTTC
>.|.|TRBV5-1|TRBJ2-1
CASSMGTDNEQFF
TGCGCCAGCAGCATGGGGACCGACAATGAGCAGTTCTTC
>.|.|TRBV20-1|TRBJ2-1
CSARFPPGSLIF
TGCAGTGCTAGATTTCCTCCCGGGAGTCTAATCTTC
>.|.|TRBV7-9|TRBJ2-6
CASSFWISGANVLTF
TGTGCCAGCAGCTTCTGGATTTCTGGGGCCAACGTCCTGACTTTC
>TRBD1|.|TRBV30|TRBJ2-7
CAWSTGVEQYF
TGTGCCTGGAGTACAGGGGTCGAGCAGTACTTC
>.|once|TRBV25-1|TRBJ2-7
CASNTEAYEQYF
TGTGCCAGCAATACCGAAGCCTACGAGCAGTACTTC
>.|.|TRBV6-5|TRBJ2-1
CASSYDGLTGPLRREQFF
TGTGCCAGCAGTTACGATGGTCTTACGGGACCCCTAAGGCGTGAGCAGTTCTTC
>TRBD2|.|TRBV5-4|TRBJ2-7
CASSFGLAGSYEQYF
TGTGCCAGCAGCTTCGGACTAGCGGGATCGTACGAGCAGTACTTC
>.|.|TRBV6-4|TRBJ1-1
CASSQGHGNTEAFF
TGTGCCAGCAGCCAGGGACATGGGAACACTGAAGCTTTCTTT
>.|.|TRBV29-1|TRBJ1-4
CSAQGMTNEKLFF
TGCAGCGCCCAGGGGATGACTAATGAAAAACTGTTTTTT
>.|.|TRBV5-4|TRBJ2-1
CASSPHRDPFNEQFF
TGTGCCAGCAGCCCTCACAGGGACCCCTTCAATGAGCAGTTCTTC
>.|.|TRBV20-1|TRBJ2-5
CSASSGETQYF
TGCAGTGCGAGTAGCGGAGAGACCCAGTACTTC
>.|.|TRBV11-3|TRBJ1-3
CASSTRTAGGNTIYF
TGTGCCAGCAGCACTCGGACGGCGGGGGGAAACACCATATATTTT
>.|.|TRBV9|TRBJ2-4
CASSVQAGQNIQYF
TGTGCCAGCAGCGTACAGGCGGGCCAAAACATTCAGTACTTC
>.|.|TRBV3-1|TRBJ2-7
CASSQVGQGLSYEQYF
TGTGCCAGCAGCCAAGTTGGGCAGGGCTTAAGTTACGAGCAGTACTTC
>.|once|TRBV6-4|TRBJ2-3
CASSATAYTDTQYF
TGTGCCAGCAGTGCGACAGCTTACACAGATACGCAGTATTTT
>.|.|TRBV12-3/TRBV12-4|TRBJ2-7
CASSLRGYYEQYF
TGTGCCAGCAGTTTGCGGGGCTACTACGAGCAGTACTTC
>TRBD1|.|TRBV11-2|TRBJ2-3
CASSRRQGPPDTQYF
TGTGCCAGCAGCCGACGACAGGGGCCACCAGATACGCAGTATTTT
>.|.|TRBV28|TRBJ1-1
CASRLAGEAFF
TGTGCCAGCAGGCTCGCAGGTGAAGCTTTCTTT
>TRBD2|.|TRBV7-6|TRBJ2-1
CASSLRAGAPLYNEQFF
TGTGCCAGCAGCTTACGGGCGGGAGCCCCCCTTTACAATGAGCAGTTCTTC
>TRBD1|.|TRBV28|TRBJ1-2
CASSSPGQAISATF
TGTGCCAGCAGTTCGCCGGGACAGGCCATATCTGCCACCTTC
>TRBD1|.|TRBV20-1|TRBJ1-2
CSADYRGNDYGYTF
TGCAGTGCAGACTACAGGGGTAATGACTATGGCTACACCTTC
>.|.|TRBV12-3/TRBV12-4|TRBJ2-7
CASSLASEQYF
TGTGCCAGCAGTTTAGCGAGCGAGCAGTACTTC
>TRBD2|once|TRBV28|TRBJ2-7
CASRPGLANYEQYF
TGTGCCAGCAGACCTGGACTAGCTAACTACGAGCAGTACTTC
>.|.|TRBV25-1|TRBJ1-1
CASSEYGGGTEAFF
TGTGCCAGCAGTGAATATGGGGGAGGGACTGAAGCTTTCTTT
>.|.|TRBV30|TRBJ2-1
CAWSRGEVIGYNEQFF
TGTGCCTGGAGTCGAGGCGAAGTCATCGGGTACAATGAGCAGTTCTTC
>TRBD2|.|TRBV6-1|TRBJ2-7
CASSPGLAGSSYEQYF
TGTGCCAGCAGTCCCGGACTAGCGGGATCTTCCTACGAGCAGTACTTC
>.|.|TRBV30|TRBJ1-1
CAWSYSLRNTEAFF
TGTGCCTGGAGTTATTCCCTAAGGAACACTGAAGCTTTCTTT
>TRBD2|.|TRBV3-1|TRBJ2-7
CASSPGLVGSYEQYF
TGTGCCAGCAGCCCGGGACTAGTCGGCTCCTACGAGCAGTACTTC
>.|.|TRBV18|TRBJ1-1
CASSSGASNTEAFF
TGTGCCAGCTCATCTGGAGCTTCGAACACTGAAGCTTTCTTT
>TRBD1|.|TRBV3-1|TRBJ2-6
CASSPGTGGLSGANVLTF
TGTGCCAGCAGCCCAGGGACAGGGGGCCTCTCTGGGGCCAACGTCCTGACTTTC
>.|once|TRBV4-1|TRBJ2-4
CASSLIGHPKNIQYF
TGCGCCAGCAGCCTGATCGGTCACCCTAAAAACATTCAGTACTTC
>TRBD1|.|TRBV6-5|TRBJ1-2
CASSLDRGGFGYTF
TGTGCCAGCAGTCTGGACAGGGGAGGATTTGGCTACACCTTC
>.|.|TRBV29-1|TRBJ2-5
CSLSEGAQETQYF
TGCAGCCTTTCGGAAGGGGCCCAAGAGACCCAGTACTTC
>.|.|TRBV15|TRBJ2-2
CATSRGGALSPGELFF
TGTGCCACCAGCAGAGGTGGGGCCCTCTCACCCGGGGAGCTGTTTTTT
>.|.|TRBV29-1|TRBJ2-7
CSVDLRDRYEQYF
TGCAGCGTTGACCTCCGGGATCGCTACGAGCAGTACTTC
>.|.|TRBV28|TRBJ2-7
CASTRRSTYEQYF
TGTGCCAGCACCCGCAGGAGTACCTACGAGCAGTACTTC
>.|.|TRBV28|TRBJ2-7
CASSFPGTETYEQYF
TGTGCCAGCAGTTTCCCCGGGACGGAAACCTACGAGCAGTACTTC
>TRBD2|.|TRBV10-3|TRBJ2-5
CAISEGAGAGQETQYF
TGTGCCATCAGTGAGGGGGCGGGAGCGGGCCAAGAGACCCAGTACTTC
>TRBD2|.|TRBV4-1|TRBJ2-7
CASRISGGPSEQYF
TGCGCCAGCAGAATATCGGGAGGGCCAAGTGAGCAGTACTTC
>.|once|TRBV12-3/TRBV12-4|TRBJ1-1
CASSLQGNAEAFF
TGTGCCAGCAGTTTACAGGGTAACGCTGAAGCTTTCTTT
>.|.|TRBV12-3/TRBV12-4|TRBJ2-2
CASSFLGRGGELFF
TGTGCCAGCAGTTTCCTAGGCAGGGGCGGGGAGCTGTTTTTT
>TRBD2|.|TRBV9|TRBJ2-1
CASSPQTGTSGNNEQFF
TGTGCCAGCAGCCCCCAAACCGGGACTAGCGGGAACAATGAGCAGTTCTTC
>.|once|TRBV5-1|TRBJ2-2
CASSRVEPGELFF
TGCGCCAGCAGCAGGGTAGAGCCCGGGGAGCTGTTTTTT
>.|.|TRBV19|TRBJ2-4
CASSILGQRAKNIQYF
TGTGCCAGTAGTATCCTCGGACAGAGGGCCAAAAACATTCAGTACTTC
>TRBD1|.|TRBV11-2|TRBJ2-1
CASSYNRGLHNEQFF
TGTGCCAGCAGCTACAACAGGGGGCTTCACAATGAGCAGTTCTTC
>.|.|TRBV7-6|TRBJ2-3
CASSAHTDTQYF
TGTGCCAGCAGCGCACACACAGATACGCAGTATTTT
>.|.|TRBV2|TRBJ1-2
CASTAGHGYTF
TGTGCCAGCACGGCAGGGCATGGCTACACCTTC
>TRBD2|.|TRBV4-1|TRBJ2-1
CASSSSGRAIKQFF
TGCGCCAGCAGTTCTAGCGGGAGGGCCATAAAGCAGTTCTTC
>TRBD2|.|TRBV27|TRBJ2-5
CASRQRGVETQYF
TGTGCCAGCAGGCAGCGGGGCGTGGAGACCCAGTACTTC
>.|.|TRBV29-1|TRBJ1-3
CSALHTGRGNTIYF
TGCAGCGCCCTCCACACAGGGCGGGGAAACACCATATATTTT